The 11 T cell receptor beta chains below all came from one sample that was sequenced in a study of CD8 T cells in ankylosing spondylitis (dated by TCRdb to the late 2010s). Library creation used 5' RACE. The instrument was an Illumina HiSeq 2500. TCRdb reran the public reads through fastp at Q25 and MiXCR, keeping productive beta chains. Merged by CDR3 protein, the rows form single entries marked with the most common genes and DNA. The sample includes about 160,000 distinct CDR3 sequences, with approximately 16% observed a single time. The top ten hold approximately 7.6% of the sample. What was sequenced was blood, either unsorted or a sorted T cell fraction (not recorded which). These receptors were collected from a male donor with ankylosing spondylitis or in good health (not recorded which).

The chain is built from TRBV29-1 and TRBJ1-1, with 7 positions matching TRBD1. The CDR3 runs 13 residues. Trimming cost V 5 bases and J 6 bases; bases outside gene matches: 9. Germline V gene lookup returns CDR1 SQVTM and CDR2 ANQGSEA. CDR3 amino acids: CSVRQGLSAEAFF. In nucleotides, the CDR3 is TGCAGCGTTCGACAGGGTCTAAGCGCTGAAGCTTTCTTT.

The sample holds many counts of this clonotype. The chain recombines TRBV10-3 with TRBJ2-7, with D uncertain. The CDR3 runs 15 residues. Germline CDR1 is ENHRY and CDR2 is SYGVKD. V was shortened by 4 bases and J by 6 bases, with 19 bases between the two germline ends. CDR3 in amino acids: CAISGDRVIGFEQYF. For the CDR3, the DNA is TGTGCCATCAGTGGTGATAGAGTAATAGGGTTCGAGCAGTACTTC.

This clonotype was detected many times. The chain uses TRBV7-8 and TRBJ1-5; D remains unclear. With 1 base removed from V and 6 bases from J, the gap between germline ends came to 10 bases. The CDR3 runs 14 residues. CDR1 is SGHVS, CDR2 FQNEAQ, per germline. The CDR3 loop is CASSLDFTLQPQHF. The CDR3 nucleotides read TGTGCCAGCAGCTTAGACTTTACCCTTCAGCCCCAGCATTTT.

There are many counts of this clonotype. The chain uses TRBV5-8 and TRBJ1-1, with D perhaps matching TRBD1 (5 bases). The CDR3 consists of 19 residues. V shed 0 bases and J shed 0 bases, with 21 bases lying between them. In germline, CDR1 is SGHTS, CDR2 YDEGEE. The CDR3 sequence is CASSLGLDDFGGMNTEAFF. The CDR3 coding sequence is TGTGCCAGCAGCTTGGGCCTGGACGACTTTGGGGGTATGAACACTGAAGCTTTCTTT.

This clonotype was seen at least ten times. As DNA, the CDR3 is TGTGCCAGCACCCCGGGACAGGGGGCGCCTTACGAGCAGTACTTC. It specifies CASTPGQGAPYEQYF. The chain carries TRBV11-2 and TRBJ2-7, with 12 bases identical to TRBD1. Germline CDR1 SGHAT, CDR2 FQNNGV. V trimming: 7 bases; J trimming: 4 bases; junction bases outside the gene matches: 8. The length of the CDR3 is 15 residues.

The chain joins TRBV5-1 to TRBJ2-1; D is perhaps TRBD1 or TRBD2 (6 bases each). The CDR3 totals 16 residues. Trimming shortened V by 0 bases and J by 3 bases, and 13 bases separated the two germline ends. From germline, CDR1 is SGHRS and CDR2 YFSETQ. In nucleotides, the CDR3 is TGCGCCAGCAGCTTGGTAGGGGGGAGTGTCTACAATGAGCAGTTCTTC. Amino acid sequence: CASSLVGGSVYNEQFF. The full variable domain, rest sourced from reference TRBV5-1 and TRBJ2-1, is KAGVTQTPRYLIKTRGQQVTLSCSPISGHRSVSWYQQTPGQGLQFLFEYFSETQRNKGNFPGRFSGRQFSNSRSEMNVSTLELGDSALYLCASSLVGGSVYNEQFFGPGTRLTVL.

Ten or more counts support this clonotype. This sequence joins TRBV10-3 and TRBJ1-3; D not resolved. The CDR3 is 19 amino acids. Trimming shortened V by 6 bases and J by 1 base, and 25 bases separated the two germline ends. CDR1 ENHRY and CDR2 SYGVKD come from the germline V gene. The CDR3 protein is CAISTIEGQLLTSGNTIYF. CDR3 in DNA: TGTGCCATCAGCACCATTGAGGGCCAACTCCTAACTTCTGGAAACACCATATATTTT.

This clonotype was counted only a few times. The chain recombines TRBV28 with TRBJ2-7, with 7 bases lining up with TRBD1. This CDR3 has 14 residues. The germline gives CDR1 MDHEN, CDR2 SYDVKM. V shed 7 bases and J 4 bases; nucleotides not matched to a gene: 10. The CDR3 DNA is TGTGCCAGCAACCTACCGGGACAGAGGTACGAGCAGTACTTC. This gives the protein CASNLPGQRYEQYF.

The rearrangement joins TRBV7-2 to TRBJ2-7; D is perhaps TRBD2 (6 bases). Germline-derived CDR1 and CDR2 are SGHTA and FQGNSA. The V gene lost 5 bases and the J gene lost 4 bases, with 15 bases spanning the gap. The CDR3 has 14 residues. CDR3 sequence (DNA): TGTGCCAGCAGCCAGACTAGTGGTCTTTACGAGCAGTACTTC. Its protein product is CASSQTSGLYEQYF.

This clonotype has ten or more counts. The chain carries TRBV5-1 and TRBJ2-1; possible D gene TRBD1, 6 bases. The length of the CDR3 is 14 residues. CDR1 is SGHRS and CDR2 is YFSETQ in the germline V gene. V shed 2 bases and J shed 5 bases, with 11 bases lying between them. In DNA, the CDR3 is TGCGCCAGCAGCTTTAGTACAGGGAACAATGAGCAGTTCTTC. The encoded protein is CASSFSTGNNEQFF.

CDR3 DNA sequence: TGCGCCAGCAGCTTGGGCACAGTTCACGAAGCTTTCTTT. Translated, it gives CASSLGTVHEAFF. The chain is built from TRBV5-1 and TRBJ1-1; D remains ambiguous. CDR3 size: 13 residues. Germline CDR1 is SGHRS and CDR2 is YFSETQ. Trimming removed 0 bases at V and 8 bases at J, with 11 bases between.